This T cell receptor beta chain emerged from a study of cytomegalovirus exposure and HLA in healthy donors. Findings and caveats of the study: CMV serostatus stood as the only immune exposure information on hand.

On this clone: The antigen is unknown.

Amplification used 60 Vbeta primers and 13 Jbeta primers. Generated by immunoSEQ multiplex PCR, the TCRdb table keeps only in-frame clones and is missing some. The data show some 120,000 clones, approximately 80% seen once. The sequence was obtained from a female donor in good health and CMV-seronegative. The sequencing input was PBMCs.

CDR3 loop: CASSQDYGSSTANEKLFF. The CDR3 DNA is TGTGCCAGCAGCCAAGATTATGGCTCGAGTACAGCAAATGAAAAACTGTTTTTT. V is TRBV14 and J is TRBJ1-4, with unresolved D. V lost 0 bases to trimming and J lost 5 bases, with 19 bases between them. CDR1 is SGHDN, CDR2 FVKESK, per germline. The CDR3 runs to 18 residues.